Described below is a single T cell receptor (beta chain) sequence and its context. The CDR3 totals 17 residues. The V and J ends lost 5 bases and 0 bases, in that order; junction bases with no gene match: 5. CDR1 and CDR2 (germline): MDHEN, SYDVKM. The PCR ran on 60 Vbeta and 13 Jbeta primers. Here immunoSEQ multiplex PCR was the method, and the copy in TCRdb shows in-frame clones only, minus some. This sample carries about 120,000 clones, 17% of them seen once, and the ten largest clones take less than 3.5%. The sample belongs to a study of cytomegalovirus exposure and HLA in healthy donors. The TCR was taken from a female donor in good health and CMV-seropositive. The sample was PBMCs. The chain combines TRBV28 with TRBJ2-1; 12 bases agree with TRBD2. DNA for the CDR3: TGTGCCAGCAGTAATCTAGCGGGGGGGCACTCCTACAATGAGCAGTTCTTC. Residues: CASSNLAGGHSYNEQFF.